These 31 T cell receptor beta chains were sequenced from one sample in a study of tumor-infiltrating lymphocytes in primary liver carcinoma. Both blood RNA, taken from unsorted whole blood, and germline DNA were extracted. Production of TCR beta cDNA used 500 ng total RNA together with a constant-region primer. Each TCR beta library was derived from three nested multiplex PCR rounds that employed slightly modified ARM-PCR. TRBV1-TRBV30 forward primers paired with a C-beta reverse primer were used in the first two PCR rounds, which ran about 11 cycles each. TCRdb ran MiXCR on the multiplex PCR reads and lists one entry per CDR3 protein. The table has fewer than 400,000 distinct CDR3 sequences, approximately 60% seen once. The specimen was peripheral blood. Every receptor here comes from a man aged 35 to 55 with primary liver carcinoma and hepatitis B virus infection.

With respect to this clonotype: A much more abundant neighbour one base away suggests this may be a read error. The genes are TRBV12-3 or TRBV12-4 and TRBJ2-1, with 12 nucleotides matching TRBD2. The CDR3 runs 18 residues. The CDR3 reads CASSLRTSGRLTYDEQFF. Here the CDR3 DNA reads TGTGCCAGCAGCTTACGTACTAGCGGGAGGTTGACCTACGATGAGCAGTTCTTC.

This chain links TRBV24-1 with TRBJ2-4, with TRBD1 matching 8 bases. In germline, CDR1 is KGHDR, CDR2 SFDVKD. With 4 bases clipped from V and 7 bases from J, the junction kept 8 bases outside the gene matches. The CDR3 has 15 residues. CDR3 sequence (DNA): TGTGCCACCAGTGACCGCGGACAGGGCGGGAACATTCAGTACTTC. Translated: CATSDRGQGGNIQYF.

About this clonotype: A much bigger clone sits one base away, suggesting this may be a read error. The V and J genes are TRBV12-5 and TRBJ2-5; D unclear. The CDR3 has 14 residues. Trimming shortened V by 6 bases and J by 0 bases, and 11 bases separated the two germline ends. Germline V gene lookup returns CDR1 LGHNT and CDR2 FRNRAP. This chain's CDR3 is CASGHDGNQETQYF. The CDR3 DNA follows: TGTGCTAGTGGCCATGACGGCAACCAAGAGACCCAGTACTTC.

Turning to this clonotype: Just one base apart from a much larger clone, this may be a read error. The chain carries TRBV6-1 and TRBJ1-2; maybe TRBD1 (6 bases). Germline CDR1 reads MNHNS; CDR2 reads SASEGT. The CDR3 spans 14 residues. In DNA, the CDR3 is TGTACCAGCAGTTCACAGGGTCCCAACTATGGCTACACCTTC. This encodes CTSSSQGPNYGYTF.

In the case of this clonotype: One junction end does not reproduce the germline sequence, and a read error may be involved. The genes are TRBV7-9 and TRBJ2-7, with D perhaps matching TRBD1 (6 bases). The CDR3 covers 14 residues. The germline gives CDR1 SEHNR, CDR2 FQNEAQ (reference sequence). CDR3 residues: CASTLSGQKNEQYF. The CDR3 DNA follows: TGTGCTAGCACCTTAAGCGGACAGAAGAACGAGCAGTACTTC. Full variable domain (rest looked up from reference TRBV7-9 and TRBJ2-7): DTGVSQNPRHKITKRGQNVTFRCDPISEHNRLYWYRQTLGQGPEFLTYFQNEAQLEKSRLLSDRFSAERPKGSFSTLEIQRTEQGDSAMYLCASTLSGQKNEQYFGPGTRLTVT.

This clonotype was counted ten times or more. CDR3 bases: TGTGCCAGCAGTCGTACGACAGGGGGAGGAAACACCATATATTTT. The encoded protein is CASSRTTGGGNTIYF. The gene calls are TRBV6-6 and TRBJ1-3; 9 nucleotides line up with TRBD1. The germline V gene has CDR1 MNHNY and CDR2 SVGAGI (reference sequence). The V gene end was trimmed by 5 bases and the J gene end by 4 bases; junction bases not matched to a gene: 6. The CDR3 length is 15 residues.

Remarks on this clonotype: A much larger clonotype is one base distant, so this may be a read error. The chain carries TRBV28 and TRBJ1-5; D remains ambiguous. The germline V gene encodes CDR1 MDHEN and CDR2 SYDVKM. The CDR3 sequence is 15 residues long. The DNA for the CDR3 is TGTGTCAGCAGTGCCTTATACTTGGGAAATCAGCCCCAGCATTTT. Translated, it gives CVSSALYLGNQPQHF.

Notes on this clonotype: The germline gene is not matched at one end of the junction; a read error may be the cause. V usage is TRBV4-2 and J usage is TRBJ2-3; 9 bases fit TRBD2. CDR3 length: 16 amino acids. Germline V lookup: CDR1 LGHNA, CDR2 YNFKEQ. CDR3 coding DNA: TGTGCTAGCAGCCCCGGGACTAGCAGGAGTGCAGATACGCAGTATTTT. Amino acids: CASSPGTSRSADTQYF.

This clonotype was seen only a few times. This sequence joins TRBV28 and TRBJ1-2, with a tentative D call TRBD1 (6 bases). Trimming left V 2 bases short and J 2 bases short, with 6 bases between. Germline V gene sequence: CDR1 MDHEN, CDR2 SYDVKM. The CDR3 sequence is 13 residues long. CDR3 nucleotides: TGTGCCAGCAGTTTACAGGGGAACTATGGCTACACCTTC. It specifies CASSLQGNYGYTF.

This clonotype was counted many times. The chain employs TRBV11-2 and TRBJ2-1; D is ambiguous. V lost 5 bases to trimming and J lost 4 bases, with 12 bases between them. The CDR3 is 14 residues long. Germline V gene data show CDR1 as SGHAT and CDR2 as FQNNGV. The CDR3 loop reads CASSPLVGYNEQFF. The CDR3 bases are TGTGCCAGCAGCCCATTAGTAGGGTACAATGAGCAGTTCTTC.

This clonotype was picked up one time. No conserved phenylalanine or tryptophan ends this CDR3, so it is likely a read error. The chain links TRBV6-1 to TRBJ2-5; D is ambiguous. There are 15 residues in the CDR3. V was pared by 5 bases and J by 3 bases, with 16 bases between. Germline V gene sequence: CDR1 MNHNS, CDR2 SASEGT. CDR3 protein: CASSSFRDVKETQYS. CDR3 nucleotides: TGTGCCAGCAGTTCGTTCAGAGACGTAAAAGAGACCCAGTACTCC.

As regards this clonotype: A much larger clone lies a single base off, so this may be a read error. Lacking the conserved final phenylalanine or tryptophan, this CDR3 likely reflects a read error. The rearrangement uses TRBV29-1 and TRBJ2-7, with a possible D match to TRBD2 (7 bases). Germline CDR1 and CDR2: SQVTM and ANQGSEA. The CDR3 extends over 12 amino acids. V shed 4 bases and J shed 4 bases, with 11 bases lying between them. CDR3 coding DNA: TGCAGCGTTGTTAGGGGGGGATACGAGCAGTACATC. It specifies CSVVRGGYEQYI.

This clonotype was counted ten times or more. This chain links TRBV5-6 with TRBJ2-7; 7 bases match TRBD1. There are 14 residues in the CDR3. Looked up from germline, CDR1 is SGHDT and CDR2 is YYEEEE. The V gene end was trimmed by 4 bases and the J gene end by 3 bases; junction bases not matched to a gene: 7. CDR3: CASSAPGTDYEQYF. CDR3 bases: TGTGCCAGCAGCGCGCCCGGGACAGACTACGAGCAGTACTTC.

This clonotype was counted at least ten times. The chain links TRBV11-1 to TRBJ1-3; D ambiguous. Trimming shortened V by 5 bases and J by 4 bases, and 12 bases separated the two germline ends. CDR1 is SGHAT and CDR2 is FQDESV in the germline V gene (reference sequence). The length of the CDR3 is 14 residues. CDR3 sequence: CASSTSPNGNTIYF. CDR3 DNA sequence: TGTGCCAGCAGCACCAGTCCCAACGGAAACACCATATATTTT.

In regard to this clonotype: A much bigger clone sits one base away, suggesting this may be a read error. This sequence joins TRBV12-3 or TRBV12-4 and TRBJ1-2; D is unclear. The CDR3 loop spans 14 amino acids. This CDR3 is CVSRNPSFWDGYTF. In nucleotides, the CDR3 is TGTGTCAGCAGGAATCCTAGCTTTTGGGATGGCTACACCTTC.

The CDR3 DNA reads TGTGCCAGCATCGGGGTAACCTATGGCTACACCTTC. It yields the protein CASIGVTYGYTF. The gene calls are TRBV28 and TRBJ1-2, with D unclear. The germline V gene encodes CDR1 MDHEN and CDR2 SYDVKM. This CDR3 region has 12 residues. With 7 bases removed from V and 4 bases from J, the gap between germline ends came to 10 bases.

V usage is TRBV28 and J usage is TRBJ1-2; 10 positions agree with TRBD1. This CDR3 is built from 16 residues. With 4 bases clipped from V and 8 bases from J, the junction kept 13 bases outside the gene matches. The germline V gene has CDR1 MDHEN and CDR2 SYDVKM. This CDR3 reads CASSWDRGSFSYGYTF. The CDR3 DNA follows: TGTGCCAGCAGTTGGGACAGGGGAAGTTTCAGCTACGGCTACACCTTC.

The chain uses TRBV13 and TRBJ2-3; D gene uncertain. The V end was cut by 6 bases, the J end by 5 bases, with 15 bases between. From germline, CDR1 is PRHDT and CDR2 FYEKMQ (reference sequence). There are 14 residues in the CDR3. The CDR3 DNA reads TGTGCCAGCAGTTTTGGCGGATTCATAGATACGCAGTATTTT. Its protein is CASSFGGFIDTQYF.

The sample holds a few counts of this clonotype. This sequence joins TRBV2 and TRBJ1-5; the D gene is possibly TRBD1 (6 bases). Germline V gene data show CDR1 as SNHLY and CDR2 as FYNNEI. With 8 bases removed from V and 5 bases from J, the gap between germline ends came to 7 bases. This CDR3 spans 11 amino acids. The CDR3 region is CASSGDQPQHF. Written as DNA, the CDR3 is TGTGCCAGCTCAGGGGATCAGCCCCAGCATTTT.

This clonotype has at least ten counts. This CDR3 reads CASSPQTVPDTQYF. Here the CDR3 DNA reads TGTGCCAGCAGTCCCCAGACCGTCCCGGATACGCAGTATTTT. The chain recombines TRBV12-3 or TRBV12-4 with TRBJ2-3; D unresolved. This CDR3 has 14 amino acids. V lost 5 bases and J 6 bases, leaving 15 bases between the germline ends.

This clonotype came up once. In this CDR3 the conserved last residue, phenylalanine or tryptophan, is missing, so a read error is likely. The chain combines TRBV11-1 with TRBJ2-7; TRBD1 matches at 8 bases. This CDR3 has 14 amino acids. Germline V gives CDR1 SGHAT, CDR2 FQDESV (reference sequence). In nucleotides, the CDR3 is TGTACCAGCAGCCCAGGGGGCTCCTCCTACGAGCAGTACTTA. Translating gives CTSSPGGSSYEQYL.

Comments on this clonotype: A read error may explain this, as a much larger clone is one base away. The chain employs TRBV12-3 or TRBV12-4 and TRBJ1-5, with D perhaps matching TRBD1 (5 bases). The length of the CDR3 is 16 residues. V was clipped by 3 bases and J by 3 bases, with 15 bases between them. The DNA for the CDR3 is TGTGCCAGCAGTTTTGCCGGGGCAGAAGACAATCAGCCCCAGCATTTT. It codes for CASSFAGAEDNQPQHF.

The chain joins TRBV30 to TRBJ1-3; D is ambiguous. Germline V gene data show CDR1 as GTSNPN and CDR2 as SVGIG (reference sequence). V dropped 7 bases and J dropped 0 bases, with 10 bases sitting between them. The CDR3 sequence is 13 residues long. CDR3: CALTAYSGNTIYF. DNA for the CDR3: TGTGCCTTAACCGCCTACTCTGGAAACACCATATATTTT.

The V gene is TRBV5-1, the J gene TRBJ2-7; 8 bases are a match to TRBD1. The CDR3 has 14 amino acids. From germline, CDR1 is SGHRS and CDR2 YFSETQ. V shed 0 bases, J shed 2 bases, and the junction held 1 base outside the gene matches. The CDR3 coding sequence is TGCGCCAGCAGCTTGGGGACAGGGACCTACGAGCAGTACTTC. Its protein is CASSLGTGTYEQYF.

This clonotype was counted once. This chain uses TRBV29-1 with TRBJ2-7, with TRBD2 matching over 8 bases. This CDR3 has 16 amino acids. Germline V CDR1 and CDR2: SQVTM, ANQGSEA. V dropped 7 bases and J dropped 6; count of bases not matched to a gene: 20. In DNA form, the CDR3 reads TGCAGCGGGACGGTTCCGGGGACCAGCGGGGGTTCCGAGCAGTACTTC. Its translation: CSGTVPGTSGGSEQYF.

Notes on this clonotype: One junction end disagrees with the germline gene, perhaps due to a read error. The rearrangement links TRBV6-5 to TRBJ2-1; D uncertain. CDR1 is MNHEY, CDR2 SVGAGI, per germline. The length of the CDR3 is 15 residues. The CDR3 region is CAISYSEVSYNEQFF. DNA of the CDR3: TGTGCCATCAGTTACTCCGAGGTTTCCTACAATGAGCAGTTCTTC.

This clonotype was counted once. The germline gene is not matched at one end of the junction; a read error may be the cause. The rearrangement links TRBV12-3 or TRBV12-4 to TRBJ2-2; weak D call: TRBD2 (5 bases). The CDR3 is 12 residues long. In DNA, the CDR3 is TGTGACAGCAGTGGACTTCCCGGGGAGCTGTTTTTT. This sequence encodes CDSSGLPGELFF.

This clonotype was seen many times. The genes are TRBV6-1 and TRBJ1-5; D remains unclear. Germline values: CDR1 MNHNS, CDR2 SASEGT. This CDR3 region has 14 residues. V was cut by 2 bases and J by 0 bases, with 5 bases left in between. Here the CDR3 reads CASSENYSNQPQHF. In DNA, the CDR3 is TGTGCCAGCAGTGAAAACTATAGCAATCAGCCCCAGCATTTT.

The rearrangement uses TRBV14 and TRBJ2-7, with 7 bases lining up with TRBD2. Per germline, CDR1 SGHDN and CDR2 FVKESK. V shed 5 bases and J 6 bases; nucleotides not matched to a gene: 10. The CDR3 runs 14 residues. The CDR3 coding sequence is TGTGCCAGCAGCTACGGGACTACAAGGGGCGAGCAGTACTTC. Translating it yields CASSYGTTRGEQYF.

Concerning this clonotype: An end of the junction differs from the germline gene, which may be a read error. This chain uses TRBV29-1 with TRBJ2-2; D call uncertain. The CDR3 consists of 14 residues. Germline V lookup: CDR1 SQVTM, CDR2 ANQGSEA. The CDR3, as DNA: TGCAGGGTTGGGTTCAGCAAGAACACCGGGGAGCTGTTTTTT. Its translation is CRVGFSKNTGELFF.

Concerning this clonotype itself: The CDR3 ends on some other residue instead of the conserved phenylalanine or tryptophan, so this is likely a read error. The chain recombines TRBV4-2 with TRBJ2-3; D uncertain. V lost 0 bases, J lost 4 bases, and 8 bases lay in between. Germline CDR1 reads LGHNA; CDR2 reads YNFKEQ. This CDR3 has 14 residues. CDR3 nucleotides: TGTGCCAGCAGCCAAGATCGAGCCCCAGATACGCAGTATTCT. Protein: CASSQDRAPDTQYS.